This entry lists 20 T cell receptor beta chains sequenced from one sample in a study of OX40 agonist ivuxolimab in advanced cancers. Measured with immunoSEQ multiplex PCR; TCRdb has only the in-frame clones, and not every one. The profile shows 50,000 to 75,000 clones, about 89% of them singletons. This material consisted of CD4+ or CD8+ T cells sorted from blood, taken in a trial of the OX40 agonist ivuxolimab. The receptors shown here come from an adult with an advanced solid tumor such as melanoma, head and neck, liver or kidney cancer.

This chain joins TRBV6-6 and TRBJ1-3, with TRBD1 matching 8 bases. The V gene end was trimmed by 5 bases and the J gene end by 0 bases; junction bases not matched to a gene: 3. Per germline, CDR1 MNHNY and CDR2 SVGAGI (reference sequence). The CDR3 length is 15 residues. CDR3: CASSPTGGSGNTIYF. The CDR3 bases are TGTGCCAGCAGTCCAACAGGGGGCTCTGGAAACACCATATATTTT.

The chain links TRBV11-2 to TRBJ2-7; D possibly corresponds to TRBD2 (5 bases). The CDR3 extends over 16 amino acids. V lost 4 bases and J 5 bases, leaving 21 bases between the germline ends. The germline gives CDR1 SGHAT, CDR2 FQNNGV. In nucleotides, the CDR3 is TGTGCCAGCAGCTCCTCGGCCCGAGGGAACCAGGACGAGCAGTACTTC. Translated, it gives CASSSSARGNQDEQYF.

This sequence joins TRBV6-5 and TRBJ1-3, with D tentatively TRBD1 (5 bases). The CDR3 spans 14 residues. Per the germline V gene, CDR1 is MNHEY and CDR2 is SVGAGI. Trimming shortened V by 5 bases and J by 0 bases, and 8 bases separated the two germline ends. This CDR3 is CASSQGLSGNTIYF. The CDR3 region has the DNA TGTGCCAGCAGTCAGGGACTCTCTGGAAACACCATATATTTT.

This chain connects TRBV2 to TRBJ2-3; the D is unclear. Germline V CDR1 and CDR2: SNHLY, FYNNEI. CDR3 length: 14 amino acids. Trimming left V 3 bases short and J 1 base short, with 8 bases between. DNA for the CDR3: TGTGCCAGCAGTGAGAACCACGGCACAGATACGCAGTATTTT. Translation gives CASSENHGTDTQYF.

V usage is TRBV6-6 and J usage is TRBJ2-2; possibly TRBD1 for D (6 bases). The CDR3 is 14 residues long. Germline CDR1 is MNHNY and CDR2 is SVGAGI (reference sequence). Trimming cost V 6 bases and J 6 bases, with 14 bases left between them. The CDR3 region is CASSPLQGSGELFF. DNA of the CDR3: TGTGCCAGCAGCCCTTTACAGGGATCCGGGGAGCTGTTTTTT.

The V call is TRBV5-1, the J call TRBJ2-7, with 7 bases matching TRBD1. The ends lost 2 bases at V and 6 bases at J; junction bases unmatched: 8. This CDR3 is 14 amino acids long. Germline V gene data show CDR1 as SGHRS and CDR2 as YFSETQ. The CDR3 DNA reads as TGCGCCAGCAGCTTATTACAGGGGTCCGGCGAGCAGTACTTC. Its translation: CASSLLQGSGEQYF.

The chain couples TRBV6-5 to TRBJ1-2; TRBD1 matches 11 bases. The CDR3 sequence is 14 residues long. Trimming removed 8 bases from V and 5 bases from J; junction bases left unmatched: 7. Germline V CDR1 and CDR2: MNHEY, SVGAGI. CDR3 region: CASYSRDRGYGYTF. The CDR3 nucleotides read TGTGCCAGCTACTCCCGGGACAGGGGGTATGGCTACACCTTC.

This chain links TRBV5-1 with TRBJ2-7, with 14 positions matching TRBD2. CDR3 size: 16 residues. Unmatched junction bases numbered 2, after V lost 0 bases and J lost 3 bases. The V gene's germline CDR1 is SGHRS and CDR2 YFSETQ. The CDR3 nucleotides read TGCGCCAGCAGCTTGGGAGGGACTAGCGGGAGCTACGAGCAGTACTTC. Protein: CASSLGGTSGSYEQYF. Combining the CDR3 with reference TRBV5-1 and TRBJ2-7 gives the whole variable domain KAGVTQTPRYLIKTRGQQVTLSCSPISGHRSVSWYQQTPGQGLQFLFEYFSETQRNKGNFPGRFSGRQFSNSRSEMNVSTLELGDSALYLCASSLGGTSGSYEQYFGPGTRLTVT.

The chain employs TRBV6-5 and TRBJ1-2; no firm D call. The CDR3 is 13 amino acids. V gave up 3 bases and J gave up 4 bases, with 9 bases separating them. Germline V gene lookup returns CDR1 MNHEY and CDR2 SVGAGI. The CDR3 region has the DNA TGTGCCAGCAGTTATTCGGGATCCTATGGCTACACCTTC. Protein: CASSYSGSYGYTF.

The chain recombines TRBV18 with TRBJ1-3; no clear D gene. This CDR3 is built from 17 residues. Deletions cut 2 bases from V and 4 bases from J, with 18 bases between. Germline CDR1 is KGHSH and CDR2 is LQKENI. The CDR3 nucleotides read TGTGCCAGCTCACCAGAAATTAGGGAAATAGCCGGAAACACCATATATTTT. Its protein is CASSPEIREIAGNTIYF.

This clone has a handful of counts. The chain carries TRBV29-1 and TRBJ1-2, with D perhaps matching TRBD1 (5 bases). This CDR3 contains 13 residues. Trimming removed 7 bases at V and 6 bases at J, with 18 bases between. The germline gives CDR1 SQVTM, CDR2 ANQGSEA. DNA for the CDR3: TGCAGCGGGAAGGACAAGCCCCTGGATGGCTACACCTTC. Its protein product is CSGKDKPLDGYTF.

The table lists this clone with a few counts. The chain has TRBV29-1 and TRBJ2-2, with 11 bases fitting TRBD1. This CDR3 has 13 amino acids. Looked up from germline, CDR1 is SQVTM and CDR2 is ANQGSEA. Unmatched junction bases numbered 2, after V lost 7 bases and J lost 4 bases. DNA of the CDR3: TGCAGCGCAGGACAGGGGGCCACCGGGGAGCTGTTTTTT. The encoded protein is CSAGQGATGELFF.

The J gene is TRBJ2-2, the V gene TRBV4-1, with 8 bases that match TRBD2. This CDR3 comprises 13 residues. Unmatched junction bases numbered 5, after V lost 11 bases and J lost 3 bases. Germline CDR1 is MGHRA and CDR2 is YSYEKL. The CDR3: CASSGRDTGELFF. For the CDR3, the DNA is TGCGCCTCAAGCGGGAGAGACACCGGGGAGCTGTTTTTT.

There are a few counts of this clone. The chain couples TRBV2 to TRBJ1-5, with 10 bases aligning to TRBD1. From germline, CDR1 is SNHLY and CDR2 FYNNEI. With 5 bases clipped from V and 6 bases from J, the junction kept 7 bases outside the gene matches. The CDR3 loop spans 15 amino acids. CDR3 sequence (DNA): TGTGCCAGCAGTTTGAGGACAGGGGGAAGTCAGCCCCAGCATTTT. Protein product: CASSLRTGGSQPQHF.

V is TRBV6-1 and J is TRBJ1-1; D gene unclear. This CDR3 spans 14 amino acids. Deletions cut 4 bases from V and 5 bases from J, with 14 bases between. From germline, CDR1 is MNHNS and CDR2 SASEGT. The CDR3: CASSGHRRSTEAFF. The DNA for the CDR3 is TGTGCCAGCAGTGGACATAGACGGAGTACTGAAGCTTTCTTT.

The DNA for the CDR3 is TGTGCCAGCAGTTTATGGGCGGGAGCTTCCGCCGAGCAGTACTTC. Amino acid sequence: CASSLWAGASAEQYF. The V call is TRBV28, the J call TRBJ2-7; 7 bases align to TRBD2. Per germline, CDR1 MDHEN and CDR2 SYDVKM. This CDR3 is built from 15 residues. Trimming cost V 0 bases and J 6 bases; bases outside gene matches: 8.

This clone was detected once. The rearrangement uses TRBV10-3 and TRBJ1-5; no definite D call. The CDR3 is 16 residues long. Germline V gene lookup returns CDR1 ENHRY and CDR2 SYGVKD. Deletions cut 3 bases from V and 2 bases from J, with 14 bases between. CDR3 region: CAISEGSGSGNQPQHF. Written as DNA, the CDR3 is TGTGCCATCAGTGAAGGGTCTGGCAGCGGCAATCAGCCCCAGCATTTT.

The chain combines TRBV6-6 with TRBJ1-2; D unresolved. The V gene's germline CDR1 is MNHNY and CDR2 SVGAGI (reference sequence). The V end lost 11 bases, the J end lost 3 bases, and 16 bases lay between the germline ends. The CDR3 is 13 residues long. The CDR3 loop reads CAGAFRADYGYTF. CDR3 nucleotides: TGTGCCGGAGCATTTCGGGCGGACTATGGCTACACCTTC.

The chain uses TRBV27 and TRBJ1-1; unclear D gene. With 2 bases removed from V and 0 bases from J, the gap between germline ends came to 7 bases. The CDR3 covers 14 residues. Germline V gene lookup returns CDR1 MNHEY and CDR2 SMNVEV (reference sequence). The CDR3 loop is CASSLRNMNTEAFF. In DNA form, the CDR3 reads TGTGCCAGCAGTTTAAGGAACATGAACACTGAAGCTTTCTTT.

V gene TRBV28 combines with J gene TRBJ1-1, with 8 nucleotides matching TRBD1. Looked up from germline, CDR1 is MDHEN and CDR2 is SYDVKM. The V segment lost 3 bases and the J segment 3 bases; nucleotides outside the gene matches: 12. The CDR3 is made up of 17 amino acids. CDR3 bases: TGTGCCAGCAGTTTCCCATCCGCCAGGGGGCCTGACACTGAAGCTTTCTTT. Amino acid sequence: CASSFPSARGPDTEAFF.